This TCR beta chain comes out of a study of blood T cell repertoires in COVID-19. The wider study: The origin of the acute and convalescent COVID-19 samples was the United States, Italy and Spain.

As originally analysed: Reference gene primer amplification yielded estimated nucleated cell counts. Generated by immunoSEQ multiplex PCR, the TCRdb table keeps only in-frame clones and is missing some. The D gene and trimming were derived from the DNA, and the V and J assignments and clone size from that table. The sample carries approximately 220,000 clones, about 80% recorded once. Per germline, CDR1 ENHRY and CDR2 SYGVKD. The J segment lost 8 bases and the V segment lost 6 bases, leaving 7 bases of the junction unmatched. This CDR3 is built from 15 residues. All exposed participants met a person with COVID-19 within 2 weeks before entering the study.

The chain links TRBV10-3 to TRBJ2-2; 12 positions match TRBD2. The source material was PBMCs or T cells enriched from blood (not recorded which). This clonotype originated in a woman in her fifties or sixties who had been exposed to COVID-19. The CDR3 here is CAISGTSGPIGELFF. CDR3 sequence (DNA): TGTGCCATCAGCGGGACTAGCGGGCCTATAGGGGAGCTGTTTTTT.